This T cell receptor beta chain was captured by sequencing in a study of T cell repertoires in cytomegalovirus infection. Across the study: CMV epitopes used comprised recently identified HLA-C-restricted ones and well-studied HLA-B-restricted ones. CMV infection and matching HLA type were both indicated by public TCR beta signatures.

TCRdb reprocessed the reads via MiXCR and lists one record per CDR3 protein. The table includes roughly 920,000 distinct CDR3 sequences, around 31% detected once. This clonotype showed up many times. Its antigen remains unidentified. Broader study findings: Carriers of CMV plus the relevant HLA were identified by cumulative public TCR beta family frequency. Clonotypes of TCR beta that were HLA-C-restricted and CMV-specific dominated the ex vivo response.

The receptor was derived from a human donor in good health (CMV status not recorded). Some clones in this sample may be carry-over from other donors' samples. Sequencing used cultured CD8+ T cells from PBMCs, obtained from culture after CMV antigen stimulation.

The CDR3 bases are TGTGCCAGCAGCCCGGGACTAGCGGCCAAAAACATTCAGTACTTC. Residues: CASSPGLAAKNIQYF. The chain combines TRBV7-9 with TRBJ2-4; TRBD2 aligns across 10 bases. Germline loops: CDR1 SEHNR, CDR2 FQNEAQ (reference sequence). V gave up 5 bases and J gave up 1 base; unmatched junction bases: 2. The CDR3 is 15 amino acids.